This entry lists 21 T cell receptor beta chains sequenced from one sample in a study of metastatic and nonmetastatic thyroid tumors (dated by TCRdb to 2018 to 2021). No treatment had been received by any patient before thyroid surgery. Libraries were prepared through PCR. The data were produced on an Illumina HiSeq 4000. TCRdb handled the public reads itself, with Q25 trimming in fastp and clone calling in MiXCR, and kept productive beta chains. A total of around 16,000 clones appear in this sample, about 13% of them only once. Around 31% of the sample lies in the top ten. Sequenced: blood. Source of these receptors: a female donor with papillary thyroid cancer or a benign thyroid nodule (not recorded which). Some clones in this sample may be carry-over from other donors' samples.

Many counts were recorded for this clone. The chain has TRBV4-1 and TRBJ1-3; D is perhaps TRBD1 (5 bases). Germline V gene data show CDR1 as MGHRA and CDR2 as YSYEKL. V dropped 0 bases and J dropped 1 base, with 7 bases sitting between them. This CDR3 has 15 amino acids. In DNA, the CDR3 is TGCGCCAGCAGCCAAGAACCAGGGTCTGGAAACACCATATATTTT. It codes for CASSQEPGSGNTIYF.

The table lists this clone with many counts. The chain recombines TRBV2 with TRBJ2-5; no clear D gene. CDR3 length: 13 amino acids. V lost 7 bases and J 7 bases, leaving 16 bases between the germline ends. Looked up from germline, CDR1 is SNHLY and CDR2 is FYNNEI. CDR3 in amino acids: CASIRTISGTQYF. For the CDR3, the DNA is TGTGCCAGCATCCGGACCATTTCAGGGACCCAGTACTTC.

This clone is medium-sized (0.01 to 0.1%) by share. The CDR3 nucleotides read TGTGCCAGCAGGGGGGTGGGGGGTCAGCCCCAGCATTTT. As protein: CASRGVGGQPQHF. The J gene is TRBJ1-5, the V gene TRBV12-3 or TRBV12-4; weak D call: TRBD1 (5 bases). The CDR3 totals 13 residues. Trimming cost V 6 bases and J 6 bases, with 12 bases left between them.

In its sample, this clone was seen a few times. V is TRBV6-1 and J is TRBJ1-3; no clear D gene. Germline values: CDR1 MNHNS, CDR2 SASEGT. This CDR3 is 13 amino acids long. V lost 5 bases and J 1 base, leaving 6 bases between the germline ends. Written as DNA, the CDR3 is TGTGCCAGCAGTTCGGTTTCTGGAAACACCATATATTTT. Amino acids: CASSSVSGNTIYF.

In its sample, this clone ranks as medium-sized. CDR3 loop: CASSLVRGTTISGANVLTF. As DNA, the CDR3 is TGTGCCAGCAGTCTTGTCAGGGGGACGACCATCTCTGGGGCCAACGTCCTGACTTTC. The rearrangement uses TRBV28 and TRBJ2-6; 7 bases agree with TRBD1. Germline V lookup: CDR1 MDHEN, CDR2 SYDVKM. The CDR3 is made up of 19 amino acids. Losses at the gene ends were 5 bases for V and 0 bases for J; bases not matched to a gene: 13.

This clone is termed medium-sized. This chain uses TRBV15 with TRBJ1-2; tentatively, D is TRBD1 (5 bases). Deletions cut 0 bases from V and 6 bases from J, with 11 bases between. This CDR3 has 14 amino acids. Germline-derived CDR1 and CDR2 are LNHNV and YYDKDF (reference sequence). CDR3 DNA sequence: TGTGCCACCAGCAGAGACGAGGAGACAGATGGCTACACCTTC. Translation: CATSRDEETDGYTF.

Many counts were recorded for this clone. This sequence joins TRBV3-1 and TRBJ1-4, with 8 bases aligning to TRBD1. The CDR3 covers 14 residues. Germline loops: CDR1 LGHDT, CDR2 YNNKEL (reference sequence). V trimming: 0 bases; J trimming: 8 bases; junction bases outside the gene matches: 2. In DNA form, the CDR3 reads TGTGCCAGCAGCCAAGAGGGGACAGGCGAAAAACTGTTTTTT. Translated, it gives CASSQEGTGEKLFF.

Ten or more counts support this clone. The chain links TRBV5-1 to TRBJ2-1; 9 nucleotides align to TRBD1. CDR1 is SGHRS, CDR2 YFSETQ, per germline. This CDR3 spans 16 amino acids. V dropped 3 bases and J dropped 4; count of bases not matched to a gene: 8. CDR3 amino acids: CASSSGQGSLYNEQFF. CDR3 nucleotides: TGCGCCAGCAGCTCGGGACAGGGTTCGCTTTACAATGAGCAGTTCTTC. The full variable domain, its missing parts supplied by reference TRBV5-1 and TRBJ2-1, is KAGVTQTPRYLIKTRGQQVTLSCSPISGHRSVSWYQQTPGQGLQFLFEYFSETQRNKGNFPGRFSGRQFSNSRSEMNVSTLELGDSALYLCASSSGQGSLYNEQFFGPGTRLTVL.

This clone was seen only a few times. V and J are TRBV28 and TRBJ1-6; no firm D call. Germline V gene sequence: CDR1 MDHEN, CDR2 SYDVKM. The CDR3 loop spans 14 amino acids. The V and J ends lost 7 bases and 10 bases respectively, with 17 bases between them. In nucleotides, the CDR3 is TGTGCCAGCATCCCGCCCCATGGGCAGTCACCCCTCCACTTT. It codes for CASIPPHGQSPLHF.

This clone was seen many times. The CDR3 loop is CASSYRGMNTEAFF. The CDR3 region has the DNA TGTGCCAGCAGTTACAGGGGGATGAACACTGAAGCTTTCTTT. This chain links TRBV27 with TRBJ1-1, with 8 positions matching TRBD1. The V gene's germline CDR1 is MNHEY and CDR2 SMNVEV (reference sequence). The CDR3 consists of 14 residues. Losses at the gene ends were 4 bases for V and 0 bases for J; bases not matched to a gene: 1.

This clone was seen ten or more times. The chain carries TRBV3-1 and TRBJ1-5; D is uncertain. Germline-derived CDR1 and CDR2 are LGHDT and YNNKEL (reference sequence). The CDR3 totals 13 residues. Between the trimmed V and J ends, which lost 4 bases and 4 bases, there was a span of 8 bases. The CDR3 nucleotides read TGTGCCAGCAGCCCCGCCCTAAATCAGCCCCAGCATTTT. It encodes CASSPALNQPQHF.

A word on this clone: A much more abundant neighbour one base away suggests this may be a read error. CDR3 sequence (DNA): TGTGCCAGCACCCTACCGACATGGATAGAAAAACTGTTTTTT. This translates into CASTLPTWIEKLFF. The chain links TRBV7-9 to TRBJ1-4; no reliable D call. With 7 bases removed from V and 8 bases from J, the gap between germline ends came to 17 bases. Germline V gene data show CDR1 as SEHNR and CDR2 as FQNEAQ (reference sequence). The CDR3 extends over 14 amino acids.

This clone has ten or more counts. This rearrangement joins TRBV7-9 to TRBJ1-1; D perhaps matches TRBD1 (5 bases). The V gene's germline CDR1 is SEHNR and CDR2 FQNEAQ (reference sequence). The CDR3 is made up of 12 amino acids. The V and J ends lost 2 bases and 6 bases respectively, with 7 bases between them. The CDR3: CASSLWDPEAFF. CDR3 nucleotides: TGTGCCAGCAGCTTATGGGACCCTGAAGCTTTCTTT.

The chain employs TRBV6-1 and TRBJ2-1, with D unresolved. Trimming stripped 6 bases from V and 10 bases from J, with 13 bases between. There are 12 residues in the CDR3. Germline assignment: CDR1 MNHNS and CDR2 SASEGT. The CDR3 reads CASRNHLREQFF. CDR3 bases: TGTGCCAGCAGGAACCACCTACGAGAGCAGTTCTTC.

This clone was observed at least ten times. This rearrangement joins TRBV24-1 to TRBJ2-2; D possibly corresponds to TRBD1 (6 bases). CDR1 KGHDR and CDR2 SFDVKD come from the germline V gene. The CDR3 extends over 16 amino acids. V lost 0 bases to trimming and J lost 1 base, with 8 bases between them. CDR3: CATSDLVRGNTGELFF. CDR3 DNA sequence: TGTGCCACCAGTGATTTGGTCAGGGGGAACACCGGGGAGCTGTTTTTT.

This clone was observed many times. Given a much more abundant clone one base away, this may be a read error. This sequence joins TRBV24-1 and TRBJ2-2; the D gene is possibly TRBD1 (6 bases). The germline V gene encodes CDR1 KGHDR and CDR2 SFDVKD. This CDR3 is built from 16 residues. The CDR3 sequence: CTTSDLVRGNTGELFF. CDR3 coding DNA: TGTACCACCAGTGATTTGGTCAGGGGGAACACCGGGGAGCTGTTTTTT.

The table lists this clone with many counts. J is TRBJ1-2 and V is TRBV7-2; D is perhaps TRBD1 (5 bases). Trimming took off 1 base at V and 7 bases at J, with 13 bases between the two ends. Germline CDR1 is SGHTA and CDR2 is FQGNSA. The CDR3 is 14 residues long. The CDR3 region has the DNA TGTGCCAGCAGCTTAGGTGGGGGGTATCGTGGCTACACCTTC. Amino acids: CASSLGGGYRGYTF. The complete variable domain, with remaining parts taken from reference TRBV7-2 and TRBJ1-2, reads GAGVSQSPSNKVTEKGKDVELRCDPISGHTALYWYRQSLGQGLEFLIYFQGNSAPDKSGLPSDRFSAERTGGSVSTLTIQRTQQEDSAVYLCASSLGGGYRGYTFGSGTRLTVV.

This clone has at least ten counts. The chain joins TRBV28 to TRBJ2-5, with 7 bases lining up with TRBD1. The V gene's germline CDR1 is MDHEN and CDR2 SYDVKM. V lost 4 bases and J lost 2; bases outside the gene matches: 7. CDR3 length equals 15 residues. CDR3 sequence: CASSSPGTVQETQYF. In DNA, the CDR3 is TGTGCCAGCAGTTCCCCCGGGACAGTACAAGAGACCCAGTACTTC.

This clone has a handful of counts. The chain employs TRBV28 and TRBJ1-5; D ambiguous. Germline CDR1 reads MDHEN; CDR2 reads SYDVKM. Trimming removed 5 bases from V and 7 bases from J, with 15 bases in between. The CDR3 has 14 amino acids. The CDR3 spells CASSREGQGQPQHF. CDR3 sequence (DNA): TGTGCCAGCAGTCGGGAAGGCCAAGGACAGCCCCAGCATTTT.

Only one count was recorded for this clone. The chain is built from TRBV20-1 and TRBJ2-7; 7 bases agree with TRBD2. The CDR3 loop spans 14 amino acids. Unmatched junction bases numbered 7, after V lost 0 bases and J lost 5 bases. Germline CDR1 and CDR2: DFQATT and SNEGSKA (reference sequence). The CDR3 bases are TGCAGTGCTAGAGATGGAGCGGGAAAGAACGAGCAGTACTTC. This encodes CSARDGAGKNEQYF.

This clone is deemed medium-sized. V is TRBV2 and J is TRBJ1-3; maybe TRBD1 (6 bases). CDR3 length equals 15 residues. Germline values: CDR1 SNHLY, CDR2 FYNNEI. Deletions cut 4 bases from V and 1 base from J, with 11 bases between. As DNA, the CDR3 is TGTGCCAGCAGTGTAGTACAGGGATCTGGAAACACCATATATTTT. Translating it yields CASSVVQGSGNTIYF.